This TCR beta chain was recorded in a study of identical twins. General study findings and limits: Carriage of fewer insertions was seen in abundant cord blood beta clonotypes, whereas memory repertoires showed none.

The CDR3 has 14 amino acids. Germline V gene data show CDR1 as ENHRY and CDR2 as SYGVKD. The V gene lost 3 bases and the J gene lost 1 base, with 9 bases spanning the gap. This clonotype was seen more than once but under ten times. The antigen is undetermined. TCRdb itself ran the 5' RACE reads through MiXCR, one entry per CDR3 protein. This sample has roughly 630,000 distinct CDR3 sequences; around 7.4% occur once, and the top ten carry 1.6%. These records were also assigned to another study, of yellow fever vaccine responses in identical twins.

The J gene is TRBJ2-5, the V gene TRBV10-3; D not resolved. What was sequenced was PBMCs. This TCR derives from a woman aged 18-29 years in good health. The DNA for the CDR3 is TGTGCCATCAGTGACCCGGAGCTCCAAGAGACCCAGTACTTC. Its protein is CAISDPELQETQYF.